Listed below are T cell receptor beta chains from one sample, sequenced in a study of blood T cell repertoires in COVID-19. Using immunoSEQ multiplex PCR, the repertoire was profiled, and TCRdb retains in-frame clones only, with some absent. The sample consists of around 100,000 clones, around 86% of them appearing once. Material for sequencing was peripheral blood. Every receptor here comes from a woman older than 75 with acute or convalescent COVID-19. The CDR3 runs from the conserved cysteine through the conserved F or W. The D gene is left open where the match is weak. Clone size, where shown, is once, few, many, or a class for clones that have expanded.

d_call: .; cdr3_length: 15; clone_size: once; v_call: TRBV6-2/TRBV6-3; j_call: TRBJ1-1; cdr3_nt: TGTGCCAGCAGCACTCTAAGGGGAATGAACACTGAAGCTTTCTTT; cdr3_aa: CASSTLRGMNTEAFF
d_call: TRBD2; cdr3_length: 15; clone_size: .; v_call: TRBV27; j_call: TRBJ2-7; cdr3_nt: TGTGCCAGCAGTTTACGGACTAGCGGGAGCTCCGAGCAGTACTTC; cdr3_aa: CASSLRTSGSSEQYF
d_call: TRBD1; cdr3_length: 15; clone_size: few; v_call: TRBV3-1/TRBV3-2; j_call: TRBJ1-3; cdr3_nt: TGTGCCAGCAGCCAAGACTCAGGGGGTGGAAACACCATATATTTT; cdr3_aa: CASSQDSGGGNTIYF
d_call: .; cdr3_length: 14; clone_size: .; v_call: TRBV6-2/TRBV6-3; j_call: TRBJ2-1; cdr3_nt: TGTGCCAGCAGTCGCCAGGGGATGGGTGCTGAGCAGTTCTTC; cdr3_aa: CASSRQGMGAEQFF
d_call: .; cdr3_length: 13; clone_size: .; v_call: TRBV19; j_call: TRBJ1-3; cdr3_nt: TGTGCCAGTAGTGCGACTGCTGGAAACACCATATATTTT; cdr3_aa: CASSATAGNTIYF
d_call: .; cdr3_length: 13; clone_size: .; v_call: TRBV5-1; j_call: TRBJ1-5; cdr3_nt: TGCGCCAGCGCTACAGACGAACATCAGCCCCAGCATTTT; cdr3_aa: CASATDEHQPQHF
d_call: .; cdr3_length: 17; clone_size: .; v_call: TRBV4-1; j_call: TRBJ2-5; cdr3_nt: TGCGCCAGCAGCCAAGGGAGCGGTAGCTTTCTCCAAGAGACCCAGTACTTC; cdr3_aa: CASSQGSGSFLQETQYF
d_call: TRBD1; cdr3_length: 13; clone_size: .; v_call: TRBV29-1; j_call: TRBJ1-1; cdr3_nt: TGCAGCGTTTCGGGACAGGTGGACACTGAAGCTTTCTTT; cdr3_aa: CSVSGQVDTEAFF
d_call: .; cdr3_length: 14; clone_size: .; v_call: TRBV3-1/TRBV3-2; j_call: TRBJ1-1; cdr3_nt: TGTGCCAGCAGCCAGTCAGATTTGAACACTGAAGCTTTCTTT; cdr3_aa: CASSQSDLNTEAFF
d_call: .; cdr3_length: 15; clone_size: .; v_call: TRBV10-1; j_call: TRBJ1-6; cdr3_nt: TGCGCCAGCAGTGACGGACAGCTCTTAAATTCACCCCTCCACTTT; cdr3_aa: CASSDGQLLNSPLHF
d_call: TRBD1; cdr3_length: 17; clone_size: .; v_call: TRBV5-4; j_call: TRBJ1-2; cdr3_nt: TGTGCCAGCAGCCGCGCCTGGGACAGGGGTCGCTACTATGGCTACACCTTC; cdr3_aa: CASSRAWDRGRYYGYTF
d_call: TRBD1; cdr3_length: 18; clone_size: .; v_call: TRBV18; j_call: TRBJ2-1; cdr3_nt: TGTGCCAGCTCACCATTTTCCCTGACAGGGGGCTCCTACAATGAGCAGTTCTTC; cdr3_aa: CASSPFSLTGGSYNEQFF
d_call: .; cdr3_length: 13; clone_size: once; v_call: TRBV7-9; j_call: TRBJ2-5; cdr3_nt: TGTGCCAGCAGCGTAGGGGCGAAGGAGACCCAGTACTTC; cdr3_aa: CASSVGAKETQYF
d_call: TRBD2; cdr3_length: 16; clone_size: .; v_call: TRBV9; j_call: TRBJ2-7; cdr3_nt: TGTGCCAGCAGCTCCGGGACTAGCGGGTTCCCCTACGAGCAGTACTTC; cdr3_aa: CASSSGTSGFPYEQYF
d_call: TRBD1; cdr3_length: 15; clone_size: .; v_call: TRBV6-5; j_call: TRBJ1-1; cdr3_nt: TGTGCCAGCAGTCCACCGTGGGACAGGGGCGCTGAAGCTTTCTTT; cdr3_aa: CASSPPWDRGAEAFF